Following are 14 T cell receptor beta chains from one sample sequenced in a study of blood T cells in healthy people across ages. Primed by a sample-barcoded 5' primer and a J-beta primer mix, a second PCR proceeded for 7 to 11 cycles. Each CDR3 protein gets one entry after TCRdb re-called the 5' RACE reads with MiXCR. The data hold approximately 770,000 distinct CDR3 sequences, with 58% observed a single time. The source material was blood. The receptors come from a man in his thirties or forties in good health.

The DNA for the CDR3 is TGTGCCAGCAGTATTACAGGGGATGGATCAGATACGCAGTATTTT. It translates to CASSITGDGSDTQYF. The gene calls are TRBV6-1 and TRBJ2-3; 7 bases fit TRBD1. V lost 5 bases and J lost 4; bases outside the gene matches: 9. Germline V gene sequence: CDR1 MNHNS, CDR2 SASEGT. This CDR3 region has 15 residues.

V is TRBV6-2 or TRBV6-3 and J is TRBJ1-6; D not certain. CDR1 and CDR2 from the germline V gene are MNHEY and SVGEGT. This CDR3 has 14 amino acids. Trimming shortened V by 8 bases and J by 7 bases, and 15 bases separated the two germline ends. The CDR3 DNA follows: TGTGCCAGCCGCCCTCTTACGGGCAATTCACCCCTCCACTTT. Translation: CASRPLTGNSPLHF.

This chain connects TRBV20-1 to TRBJ2-7; D is perhaps TRBD1 (6 bases). Germline CDR1 DFQATT, CDR2 SNEGSKA (reference sequence). This CDR3 comprises 15 residues. V lost 3 bases and J lost 1, with 16 bases in between. CDR3 bases: TGCAGTGCTAGTGAATGGACAGTCTTTTCCTACGAGCAGTACTTC. Translation: CSASEWTVFSYEQYF.

In regard to this clonotype: The conserved phenylalanine or tryptophan is not found at the CDR3 terminus, so this likely reflects a read error. The chain employs TRBV6-5 and TRBJ2-7, with D uncertain. V lost 2 bases, J lost 2 bases, and 7 bases lay in between. Germline CDR1 MNHEY, CDR2 SVGAGI. The CDR3 sequence is 13 residues long. The CDR3 region has the DNA TGTGCCAGCAGTTACACGAGCACCTACGAGCAGTACTCC. This translates into CASSYTSTYEQYS.

The chain couples TRBV18 to TRBJ1-1; no reliable D call. Germline V gene sequence: CDR1 KGHSH, CDR2 LQKENI. V gave up 1 base and J gave up 1 base, with 13 bases separating them. The CDR3 runs 16 residues. The CDR3: CASSPLEVAGNTEAFF. In nucleotides, the CDR3 is TGTGCCAGCTCACCACTTGAAGTTGCGGGGAACACTGAAGCTTTCTTT.

The chain recombines TRBV12-3 or TRBV12-4 with TRBJ1-2; tentative D call: TRBD1 (5 bases). V shed 5 bases and J shed 8 bases, with 18 bases lying between them. The CDR3 runs to 14 residues. The CDR3 DNA reads TGTGCCAGCAGTCCGGGCAGGGCAGACGGGGGCTACACCTTC. Translation: CASSPGRADGGYTF.

This clonotype appeared a few times. The chain uses TRBV7-9 and TRBJ1-2; D is unresolved. The V gene lost 8 bases and the J gene lost 4 bases, with 14 bases spanning the gap. Germline CDR1 is SEHNR and CDR2 is FQNEAQ (reference sequence). The CDR3 is made up of 13 amino acids. CDR3 DNA sequence: TGTGCCAGCTCATCATGGACGTCCTATGGCTACACCTTC. Protein: CASSSWTSYGYTF. The whole variable domain, filled in from reference TRBV7-9 and TRBJ1-2, reads DTGVSQNPRHKITKRGQNVTFRCDPISEHNRLYWYRQTLGQGPEFLTYFQNEAQLEKSRLLSDRFSAERPKGSFSTLEIQRTEQGDSAMYLCASSSWTSYGYTFGSGTRLTVV.

This clonotype was observed a handful of times. The J gene is TRBJ2-1, the V gene TRBV20-1, with 11 nucleotides matching TRBD2. V dropped 5 bases and J dropped 9; count of bases not matched to a gene: 9. The CDR3 extends over 14 amino acids. Germline V lookup: CDR1 DFQATT, CDR2 SNEGSKA (reference sequence). CDR3 sequence reads: CSADSGRGRGEQFF. CDR3 coding DNA: TGCAGTGCTGATAGCGGGAGGGGTAGGGGTGAGCAGTTCTTC.

The sample holds a few counts of this clonotype. The chain has TRBV28 and TRBJ2-5, with 9 bases matching TRBD2. Germline assignment: CDR1 MDHEN and CDR2 SYDVKM. The CDR3 totals 14 residues. After removal of 5 bases from V and 2 bases from J, the junction contained 3 bases not matched to a gene. This chain's CDR3 is CASSHTSGQETQYF. CDR3 DNA: TGTGCCAGCAGTCACACTAGCGGGCAAGAGACCCAGTACTTC.

The chain joins TRBV20-1 to TRBJ2-6; TRBD1 is a possible D gene (5 bases). The CDR3 length is 16 residues. Germline V gene sequence: CDR1 DFQATT, CDR2 SNEGSKA (reference sequence). Trimming took off 3 bases at V and 1 base at J, with 13 bases between the two ends. The CDR3 DNA sequence: TGCAGTGCTAGGGACACCCGCACTTCTGGGGCCAACGTCCTGACTTTC. This encodes CSARDTRTSGANVLTF.

The chain uses TRBV20-1 and TRBJ1-2; D gene ambiguous. Trimming removed 2 bases at V and 8 bases at J, with 9 bases between. The germline V gene has CDR1 DFQATT and CDR2 SNEGSKA (reference sequence). The CDR3 extends over 11 amino acids. CDR3 coding DNA: TGCAGTGCTAGAATGGGGTGGGGCTACACCTTC. Amino acids: CSARMGWGYTF.

V is TRBV7-2 and J is TRBJ2-3; the match to TRBD2 covers 9 bases. The CDR3 sequence is 14 residues long. Per the germline V gene, CDR1 is SGHTA and CDR2 is FQGNSA. After removal of 4 bases from V and 9 bases from J, the junction contained 8 bases not matched to a gene. The CDR3 reads CASSSGVAGVTQYF. CDR3 coding DNA: TGTGCCAGCAGCTCCGGAGTAGCGGGAGTCACGCAGTATTTT.

In its sample, this clonotype was seen a few times. The chain carries TRBV29-1 and TRBJ2-3, with a weak D call TRBD2 (6 bases). Trimming removed 7 bases at V and 4 bases at J, with 18 bases between. The CDR3 has 14 amino acids. Germline values: CDR1 SQVTM, CDR2 ANQGSEA. CDR3 region: CSASRDWEADTQYF. The CDR3 coding sequence is TGCAGCGCGAGCCGAGATTGGGAGGCAGATACGCAGTATTTT.

The chain has TRBV12-3 or TRBV12-4 and TRBJ2-3; the match to TRBD2 covers 8 bases. Losses at the gene ends were 5 bases for V and 2 bases for J; bases not matched to a gene: 9. This CDR3 region has 16 residues. CDR3 sequence: CASSTPTSAITDTQYF. The CDR3 nucleotides are TGTGCCAGCAGTACGCCGACTAGCGCCATCACAGATACGCAGTATTTT.